This T cell receptor beta chain was captured in a study of response to subunit inactivated influenza vaccine. Findings of the study overall: With each seasonal influenza vaccination, the authors suggested, few new T cells are recruited.

With respect to this clonotype: Its antigen is not identified.

V was pared by 2 bases and J by 0 bases, with 18 bases between. The CDR3 is 17 residues long. CDR1 and CDR2 (germline): DFQATT, SNEGSKA (reference sequence). TCRdb analysed the RT-PCR reads with MiXCR anew, one entry per CDR3 protein. The repertoire consists of 450,000 to 600,000 distinct CDR3 sequences, with 6.5% to 8% occurring once and the leading ten covering about an eighth. The receptor comes from a man aged 45 to 70 who received an inactivated influenza vaccine. The specimen was PBMCs from blood, collected around 25 months after vaccination. The rearrangement uses TRBV20-1 and TRBJ2-3; possibly TRBD1 for D (6 bases). The CDR3: CSARQSTGRSSTDTQYF. For the CDR3, the DNA is TGCAGTGCTAGACAAAGTACAGGGCGATCTAGCACAGATACGCAGTATTTT.